One sample yielded the 20 T cell receptor beta chains listed below, sequenced in a study of blood T cell repertoires in COVID-19 (TCRdb year 2020). The library was prepared using the immunoSEQ multiplex PCR assay. As stored in TCRdb, this immuneACCESS dataset retains in-frame rearrangements with V and J assigned. A fraction of the clones does not appear; measured against another copy, unresolved V genes explain less than half of the discrepancy, and the remainder lacks a known reason. This sample is represented by about 370,000 clones; just under 90% of them were singletons. The ten largest clonotypes hold approximately 1.5% of the sample. Source material: PBMCs or T cells enriched from blood (not recorded which). These receptors originate from a woman under 40 who had recovered from COVID-19.

This clone was detected only a few times. The gene calls are TRBV15 and TRBJ1-2, with 7 bases fitting TRBD1. J lost 6 bases, V lost 1 base, and 14 bases had no gene match. The V gene's germline CDR1 is LNHNV and CDR2 YYDKDF (reference sequence). The CDR3 extends over 17 amino acids. The CDR3 DNA follows: TGTGCCACCAGCAGAGGAGGGGGCGTCGGCTGGGAAAATGGCTACACCTTC. It specifies CATSRGGGVGWENGYTF.

This clone was seen once. The chain couples TRBV13 to TRBJ2-1, with a possible D match to TRBD1 (5 bases). Germline V CDR1 and CDR2: PRHDT, FYEKMQ (reference sequence). The CDR3 is 15 amino acids. V was clipped by 5 bases and J by 6 bases, with 17 bases between them. The CDR3 DNA reads as TGTGCCAGCAGCCCTCGACAGAGCCGCACCAATGAGCAGTTCTTC. This sequence encodes CASSPRQSRTNEQFF.

The chain links TRBV6-5 to TRBJ1-4, with 8 bases lining up with TRBD1. The CDR3 totals 14 residues. J gave up 7 bases and V 4 bases, and 5 bases lay outside the gene matches. Per the germline V gene, CDR1 is MNHEY and CDR2 is SVGAGI. The CDR3 protein is CASSFRQGAEKLFF. CDR3 DNA: TGTGCCAGCAGTTTCCGTCAGGGGGCTGAAAAACTGTTTTTT.

This chain joins TRBV27 and TRBJ2-1; D perhaps matches TRBD1 (5 bases). The CDR3 runs to 15 residues. The V end was cut by 3 bases, the J end by 5 bases, with 14 bases between. Per germline, CDR1 MNHEY and CDR2 SMNVEV (reference sequence). As DNA, the CDR3 is TGTGCCAGCAGTTTTGCAGGGAACGGCCACAATGAGCAGTTCTTC. Protein: CASSFAGNGHNEQFF.

The rearrangement uses TRBV30 and TRBJ2-3; D is unclear. From germline, CDR1 is GTSNPN and CDR2 SVGIG (reference sequence). The CDR3 length is 11 residues. Deletions cut 4 bases from V and 2 bases from J, with 4 bases between. In DNA form, the CDR3 reads TGTGCCTGGACCCACACAGATACGCAGTATTTT. It specifies CAWTHTDTQYF.

This clone was seen a single time. The CDR3 region is CASHGGAYGYTF. CDR3 in DNA: TGTGCCAGCCACGGGGGGGCTTATGGCTACACCTTC. This chain joins TRBV3-1 (or the pseudogene TRBV3-2) and TRBJ1-2, with D tentatively TRBD1 (6 bases). Germline CDR1 and CDR2: LGHDT and YNNKEL (reference sequence). Trimming shortened V by 8 bases and J by 5 bases, and 12 bases separated the two germline ends. CDR3 length: 12 amino acids.

This clone was counted once. This chain uses TRBV29-1 with TRBJ2-3, with D perhaps TRBD1 (6 bases). Trimming stripped 7 bases from V and 0 bases from J, with 17 bases between. The CDR3 sequence is 15 residues long. Germline assignment: CDR1 SQVTM and CDR2 ANQGSEA. The CDR3, as DNA: TGCAGCGGTTCAGGGGTACTGGAGAGCACAGATACGCAGTATTTT. It is translated as CSGSGVLESTDTQYF.

This clone was seen a few times. The V call is TRBV24-1, the J call TRBJ2-5, with D possibly TRBD1 on 6 matching bases. Trimming took 3 bases from V and 5 from J, leaving 15 bases between them. This CDR3 has 15 residues. Germline lookup yields CDR1 KGHDR and CDR2 SFDVKD. Written as DNA, the CDR3 is TGTGCCACCAGTGATCCCCGAACAGGGTCGGAGACCCAGTACTTC. It is translated as CATSDPRTGSETQYF.

The chain is built from TRBV6-6 and TRBJ2-2; 8 bases map to TRBD2. V shed 4 bases and J 8 bases; nucleotides not matched to a gene: 6. From germline, CDR1 is MNHNY and CDR2 SVGAGI (reference sequence). CDR3 size: 14 residues. CDR3 amino acids: CASSSSGLGGELFF. The CDR3 DNA is TGTGCCAGCAGTTCCTCGGGACTAGGGGGGGAGCTGTTTTTT.

This clone showed up just once. The CDR3 sequence is CAWSVKHATNEKLFF. For the CDR3, the DNA is TGTGCCTGGAGTGTAAAGCATGCAACTAATGAAAAACTGTTTTTT. The chain combines TRBV30 with TRBJ1-4, with D hard to call. Germline CDR1 reads GTSNPN; CDR2 reads SVGIG (reference sequence). The length of the CDR3 is 15 residues. V dropped 0 bases and J dropped 0 bases, with 8 bases sitting between them.

The CDR3 protein is CASSFPGRINQPQHF. The CDR3 DNA sequence: TGTGCCAGCAGCTTTCCGGGGAGAATCAATCAGCCCCAGCATTTT. This chain uses TRBV7-2 with TRBJ1-5; no firm D call. This CDR3 region has 15 residues. V was shortened by 3 bases and J by 3 bases, with 12 bases between the two germline ends. Germline V gene sequence: CDR1 SGHTA, CDR2 FQGNSA.

The rearrangement links TRBV18 to TRBJ1-1; D is ambiguous. The CDR3 consists of 12 residues. Germline CDR1 and CDR2: KGHSH and LQKENI. Deletions cut 2 bases from V and 6 bases from J, with 7 bases between. The CDR3 loop reads CASSPYSAEAFF. As DNA, the CDR3 is TGTGCCAGCTCACCATATTCCGCTGAAGCTTTCTTT.

This rearrangement joins TRBV10-3 to TRBJ1-6; 9 nucleotides agree with TRBD1. Germline V lookup: CDR1 ENHRY, CDR2 SYGVKD. The V and J ends lost 2 bases and 5 bases, in that order; junction bases with no gene match: 4. There are 16 residues in the CDR3. The CDR3 sequence is CAISEPDRGDNSPLHF. The CDR3 DNA reads TGTGCCATCAGTGAGCCCGACAGGGGGGATAATTCACCCCTCCACTTT.

The chain uses TRBV11-2 and TRBJ2-3, with TRBD1 matching over 8 bases. This CDR3 comprises 15 residues. In germline, CDR1 is SGHAT, CDR2 FQNNGV. The junction had 4 bases not matched to a gene; V was cut back by 5 bases and J by 0 bases. The CDR3 nucleotides are TGTGCCAGCAGCCCCGGACAGGGTAGCACAGATACGCAGTATTTT. It specifies CASSPGQGSTDTQYF.

The chain combines TRBV11-2 with TRBJ1-3, with a tentative D call TRBD1 (5 bases). The CDR3 runs to 15 residues. CDR1 is SGHAT, CDR2 FQNNGV, per germline. The germline V and J ends were trimmed by 1 base and 2 bases, with 9 bases remaining between them. This CDR3 is CASSLVGAPGNTIYF. The CDR3 coding sequence is TGTGCCAGCAGCTTAGTAGGGGCCCCTGGAAACACCATATATTTT.

The chain employs TRBV20-1 and TRBJ2-5, with D tentatively TRBD2 (6 bases). The CDR3 has 11 residues. Germline CDR1 and CDR2: DFQATT and SNEGSKA (reference sequence). Trimming shortened V by 6 bases and J by 5 bases, and 10 bases separated the two germline ends. The CDR3 region has the DNA TGCAGTGCCCCCAGCGGGGAGACCCAGTACTTC. This sequence encodes CSAPSGETQYF.

V and J are TRBV6-1 and TRBJ2-5; TRBD2 agrees at 10 bases. The CDR3 is made up of 16 amino acids. V gave up 4 bases and J gave up 4 bases; unmatched junction bases: 9. Germline CDR1 reads MNHNS; CDR2 reads SASEGT. CDR3 region: CASSVVLAGGIETQYF. The CDR3 DNA reads TGTGCCAGCAGTGTGGTATTAGCGGGGGGAATAGAGACCCAGTACTTC.

This clone was seen only once. The chain links TRBV10-2 to TRBJ2-2, with 7 bases lining up with TRBD2. CDR1 is WSHSY, CDR2 SAAADI, per germline. V shed 3 bases, J shed 7 bases, and the junction held 17 bases outside the gene matches. The CDR3 has 18 residues. CDR3 nucleotide sequence: TGCGCCAGCAGTGACCCCCTTGTATGGCGGGAGTATAACGGGGAGCTGTTTTTT. Translating gives CASSDPLVWREYNGELFF.

This sequence joins TRBV3-1 (or the pseudogene TRBV3-2) and TRBJ2-5; 12 nucleotides align to TRBD2. This CDR3 is built from 17 residues. The V gene's germline CDR1 is LGHDT and CDR2 YNNKEL (reference sequence). V shed 2 bases and J 5 bases; nucleotides not matched to a gene: 9. CDR3 amino acids: CASSQSTSGGPGETQYF. In nucleotides, the CDR3 is TGTGCCAGCAGCCAATCTACTAGCGGGGGGCCGGGGGAGACCCAGTACTTC.

Comment on this clone: The missing conserved phenylalanine or tryptophan at the end of this CDR3 makes a read error likely. The DNA is left out, because the CDR3 cannot be placed on it with certainty; the CDR3 is given as TCRdb lists it. This rearrangement joins TRBV2 to TRBJ2-4; the D call in the table, TRBD2, was not verified against the DNA. The CDR3 is 13 residues long, ends included. CDR1 and CDR2 (germline): SNHLY, FYNNEI. CDR3 sequence: CASSEEGTRSSIS.